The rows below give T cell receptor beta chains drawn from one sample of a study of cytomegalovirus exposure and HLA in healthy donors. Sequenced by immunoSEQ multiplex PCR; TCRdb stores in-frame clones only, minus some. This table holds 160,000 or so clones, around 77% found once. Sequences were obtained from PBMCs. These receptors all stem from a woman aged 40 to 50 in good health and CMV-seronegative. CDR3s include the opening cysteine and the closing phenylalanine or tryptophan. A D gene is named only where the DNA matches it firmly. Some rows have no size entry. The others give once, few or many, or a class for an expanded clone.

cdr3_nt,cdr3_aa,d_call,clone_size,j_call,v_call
TGTGCCAGCAGTGACTTATCCGGGGTATATGGCTACACCTTC,CASSDLSGVYGYTF,-,-,TRBJ1-2,TRBV5-4
TGTGCCAGCAGTGAAGTGGGCGGCAGGGGGCGACCTTATAATTCACCCCTCCACTTT,CASSEVGGRGRPYNSPLHF,TRBD1,-,TRBJ1-6,TRBV6-1
TGTGCCAGCAGTGAAGAGGGACTAGCGGGAAACAATGAGCAGTTCTTC,CASSEEGLAGNNEQFF,TRBD2,-,TRBJ2-1,TRBV2
TGTGCCAGCAGCGAGGGGCTCGGGGAGGGGTCCTACAATGAGCAGTTCTTC,CASSEGLGEGSYNEQFF,TRBD2,-,TRBJ2-1,TRBV9
TGTGCCAGCAGTGAAGATTGGCTAGCGGCGAGCACAGATACGCAGTATTTT,CASSEDWLAASTDTQYF,TRBD2,-,TRBJ2-3,TRBV6-1
TGTGCCAGCAGCTTAGTGGCTAGCGGGGAAGAGACCCAGTACTTC,CASSLVASGEETQYF,TRBD2,-,TRBJ2-5,TRBV11-3
TGTGCCACCCGCCCTACTGCCACGGCCTACGAGCAGTACTTC,CATRPTATAYEQYF,-,once,TRBJ2-7,TRBV19
TGTGCCAGCAGCCCCTACAGGGCTGGCTACGAGCAGTACTTC,CASSPYRAGYEQYF,-,-,TRBJ2-7,TRBV7-9
TGTGCCAGTAGTGGCACTAGCGGGAGGGCCGGAAGGGACCAGTACTTC,CASSGTSGRAGRDQYF,TRBD2,few,TRBJ2-5,TRBV19
TGTGCCAGCAGCCCAGTCGGGACTATGTACGAGCAGTACTTC,CASSPVGTMYEQYF,TRBD2,-,TRBJ2-7,TRBV7-2
TGTGCCTGGAGCGTCGGAAGGCGGAATGAGCAGTTCTTC,CAWSVGRRNEQFF,-,-,TRBJ2-1,TRBV30
TGCGCCAGCAGGACAGGGGAAGAGACCCAGTACTTC,CASRTGEETQYF,TRBD1,-,TRBJ2-5,TRBV5-1
TGCGCCAGCAGCCAAGAATGGTTCCCGGGAGGCTCCTACGAGCAGTACTTC,CASSQEWFPGGSYEQYF,TRBD2,once,TRBJ2-7,TRBV4-1
TGTGCCAGCAGCCGCCTCGGGACTAGCGGAAAACAAAACATTCAGTACTTC,CASSRLGTSGKQNIQYF,TRBD2,-,TRBJ2-4,TRBV7-2
TGTGCTAGCAGCCGCGGACAGGATCAAGAGACCCAGTACTTC,CASSRGQDQETQYF,TRBD1,few,TRBJ2-5,TRBV7-7
TGTGCCAGCAGCTTAGAGGACAGGGGGACCTATGGCTACACCTTC,CASSLEDRGTYGYTF,TRBD1,-,TRBJ1-2,TRBV9
TGTGCCAGCACCCAAACGAACCGGGGGACAGCAACATCCTACGAGCAGTACTTC,CASTQTNRGTATSYEQYF,-,-,TRBJ2-7,TRBV27
TGCGCCAGCAGCTGCAGAAGGGGTAGGAATCAGCCCCAGCATTTT,CASSCRRGRNQPQHF,-,-,TRBJ1-5,TRBV10-1
TGTGCCAGCAGCTATCAGGGGACAGATACGCAGTATTTT,CASSYQGTDTQYF,-,-,TRBJ2-3,TRBV9
TGCAGCGTTGAAGATCCCGGGGTTGAAGCTTTCTTT,CSVEDPGVEAFF,-,-,TRBJ1-1,TRBV29-1
TGTGCCAGCGGCACCAGCGGAGGAGTCTACAATGAGCAGTTCTTC,CASGTSGGVYNEQFF,-,-,TRBJ2-1,TRBV11-3
TGCAGCGTGATCCCAGCGGGAGGGCCGGATACGCAGTATTTT,CSVIPAGGPDTQYF,TRBD2,-,TRBJ2-3,TRBV29-1
TGCGCCAGCAGCTGGGGACTAGCGGGAGACAATGAGCAGTTCTTC,CASSWGLAGDNEQFF,TRBD2,-,TRBJ2-1,TRBV5-1
TGTGCCAGCAGTGAAGAGGCGGGAGTCGGGGAGCTGTTTTTT,CASSEEAGVGELFF,TRBD2,-,TRBJ2-2,TRBV2
TGCAGCGTTGCGGGGAGCTCTGGGGCCAACGTCCTGACTTTC,CSVAGSSGANVLTF,-,-,TRBJ2-6,TRBV29-1
TGTGCCAGCAGAGAACGGGAGGGGTATCTTGACACCATATATTTT,CASREREGYLDTIYF,-,-,TRBJ1-3,TRBV6-6
TGTGCCAGCAGCTTTCACAGGGACACTGAAGCTTTCTTT,CASSFHRDTEAFF,-,-,TRBJ1-1,TRBV7-3
TGTGCCAGCAGCCAACTAAGCTCCTACAATGAGCAGTTCTTC,CASSQLSSYNEQFF,-,-,TRBJ2-1,TRBV6-1
TGCGCCAGCAGCTTGGATTCTAGCGGTAACTACAATGAGCAGTTCTTC,CASSLDSSGNYNEQFF,TRBD2,-,TRBJ2-1,TRBV5-1
TGTGCCAGCAGTTATGGGACAGGATCCAATGAGCAGTTCTTC,CASSYGTGSNEQFF,TRBD1,-,TRBJ2-1,TRBV27
TGTGCCAGCAGCTTCGGAGGGGCGTCCCAAGAGACCCAGTACTTC,CASSFGGASQETQYF,-,-,TRBJ2-5,TRBV5-4
TGCGCCAGCAGCTTGGCCGGGATCTCCTACGAGCAGTACTTC,CASSLAGISYEQYF,-,once,TRBJ2-7,TRBV5-1
TGCAGTGCTTCCGGGGAGACTGAAGCTTTCTTT,CSASGETEAFF,-,-,TRBJ1-1,TRBV20-1
TGTGCCAGCAGGAGGGAGGGACGGTTGAACACTGAAGCTTTCTTT,CASRREGRLNTEAFF,-,-,TRBJ1-1,TRBV2
TGTGCCAGCAGCGTAGGCGGACTAGCAACAGATACGCAGTATTTT,CASSVGGLATDTQYF,TRBD2,-,TRBJ2-3,TRBV9
TGCAGCGTTGAGGGAGCGGGAGCCTACGAGCAGTACTTC,CSVEGAGAYEQYF,TRBD2,-,TRBJ2-7,TRBV29-1
TGTGCCAGCAGTGCCTCTAAAATTTGGAGGGCTTGGACCGGGGAGCTGTTTTTT,CASSASKIWRAWTGELFF,-,-,TRBJ2-2,TRBV2
TGTGCCAGTAGTAGAACCGGGACAGGGGGCGACCTTAGCAATCAGCCCCAGCATTTT,CASSRTGTGGDLSNQPQHF,TRBD1,-,TRBJ1-5,TRBV19
TGTGCCAGTAGTCCCAGTAGCGCAGCGAACACCGGGGAGCTGTTTTTT,CASSPSSAANTGELFF,-,-,TRBJ2-2,TRBV19
TGTGCCAGCAGCTTGGGGGGAATTCAGGGGAACACTGAAGCTTTCTTT,CASSLGGIQGNTEAFF,-,-,TRBJ1-1,TRBV5-4